Below, 20 T cell receptor beta chains from the same sample are listed, as sequenced in a study of graft-versus-host responses after intestinal transplantation. Method: immunoSEQ multiplex PCR; TCRdb's copy keeps in-frame clones and lacks some. The sample consists of roughly 100,000 clones, 90% to 95% of them appearing once. No antigens are known for them. This sample comprised unstimulated CD8+ T cells sorted from spleen or lymph node cells, obtained before intestinal transplant. These TCRs come from a human donor who received an intestinal transplant.

The chain recombines TRBV7-8 with TRBJ1-4; tentative D call: TRBD1 (6 bases). Germline V gives CDR1 SGHVS, CDR2 FQNEAQ. The CDR3 totals 13 residues. V dropped 0 bases and J dropped 8 bases, with 7 bases sitting between them. DNA for the CDR3: TGTGCCAGCAGCTTAGCCCAGGGGGAAAAACTGTTTTTT. Translated: CASSLAQGEKLFF.

This clone was picked up a small number of times. The V gene is TRBV6-5, the J gene TRBJ1-4; no clear D gene. There are 13 residues in the CDR3. V lost 4 bases and J 3 bases, leaving 6 bases between the germline ends. Germline V CDR1 and CDR2: MNHEY, SVGAGI. The CDR3 DNA sequence: TGTGCCAGCAGTTTGATAGCTAATGAAAAACTGTTTTTT. Encoded protein: CASSLIANEKLFF.

The chain recombines TRBV9 with TRBJ2-1, with 7 bases identical to TRBD2. After removal of 3 bases from V and 8 bases from J, the junction contained 8 bases not matched to a gene. The CDR3 runs to 14 residues. Germline V gene lookup returns CDR1 SGDLS and CDR2 YYNGEE. The CDR3 DNA reads as TGTGCCAGCAGCGCCGGGGGGACTTTAGATGAGCAGTTCTTC. Amino acid sequence: CASSAGGTLDEQFF.

The chain combines TRBV7-6 with TRBJ2-5, with D possibly matching TRBD2 (6 bases). Germline loops: CDR1 SGHVS, CDR2 FNYEAQ. The CDR3 has 17 amino acids. Trimming took 1 base from V and 7 from J, leaving 22 bases between them. DNA of the CDR3: TGTGCCAGCAGCTTAGAGGAGGGGTCCTCGAGTAGGGGGACCCAGTACTTC. It is translated as CASSLEEGSSSRGTQYF. Full variable domain (outside the CDR3, taken from reference TRBV7-6 and TRBJ2-5): GAGVSQSPRYKVTKRGQDVALRCDPISGHVSLYWYRQALGQGPEFLTYFNYEAQQDKSGLPNDRFSAERPEGSISTLTIQRTEQRDSAMYRCASSLEEGSSSRGTQYFGPGTRLLVL.

The rearrangement links TRBV6-6 to TRBJ1-1; 10 nucleotides align to TRBD1. From germline, CDR1 is MNHNY and CDR2 SVGAGI (reference sequence). The junction had 6 bases not matched to a gene; V was cut back by 6 bases and J by 8 bases. The CDR3 loop spans 13 amino acids. The CDR3 coding sequence is TGTGCCAGCAGGGGACAGGGGACGGAAGAAGCTTTCTTT. The encoded protein is CASRGQGTEEAFF.

The chain has TRBV19 and TRBJ1-1, with 7 bases that match TRBD1. The germline CDR1 and CDR2 sequences are LNHDA and SQIVND (reference sequence). V shed 5 bases, J shed 10 bases, and the junction held 10 bases outside the gene matches. This CDR3 region has 13 residues. CDR3 DNA: TGTGCCAGTAGTGAAGGGGGCGCTAATTTAGCTTTCTTT. Translation gives CASSEGGANLAFF. The variable domain in full, with the rest retrieved from reference TRBV19 and TRBJ1-1, is DGGITQSPKYLFRKEGQNVTLSCEQNLNHDAMYWYRQDPGQGLRLIYYSQIVNDFQKGDIAEGYSVSREKKESFPLTVTSAQKNPTAFYLCASSEGGANLAFFGQGTRLTVV.

This clone was seen just once. The CDR3 region has the DNA TGTGCCAGCAGTGAAGTCTCCCTAGCGGGGGGTTACGAGCAGTACTTC. Translating it yields CASSEVSLAGGYEQYF. This chain uses TRBV6-1 with TRBJ2-7, with TRBD2 matching 11 bases. V lost 1 base to trimming and J lost 4 bases; unmatched junction nucleotides: 6. This CDR3 comprises 16 residues. Germline V CDR1 and CDR2: MNHNS, SASEGT.

The V gene is TRBV2, the J gene TRBJ1-1, with TRBD1 identical over 11 bases. CDR1 is SNHLY and CDR2 is FYNNEI in the germline V gene. The CDR3 contains 16 residues. V gave up 5 bases and J gave up 0 bases; unmatched junction bases: 5. The CDR3 region is CASSPPGQGVNTEAFF. The CDR3, as DNA: TGTGCCAGCAGTCCACCGGGACAGGGGGTGAACACTGAAGCTTTCTTT. Full variable domain (rest looked up from reference TRBV2 and TRBJ1-1): EPEVTQTPSHQVTQMGQEVILRCVPISNHLYFYWYRQILGQKVEFLVSFYNNEISEKSEIFDDQFSVERPDGSNFTLKIRSTKLEDSAMYFCASSPPGQGVNTEAFFGQGTRLTVV.

This clone has only a few counts. This chain joins TRBV6-4 and TRBJ1-4, with a possible D match to TRBD1 (5 bases). V lost 2 bases to trimming and J lost 3 bases, with 10 bases between them. Germline CDR1 is MRHNA and CDR2 is SNTAGT. The CDR3 consists of 15 residues. CDR3 amino acids: CASSDRAGANEKLFF. DNA of the CDR3: TGTGCCAGCAGTGACAGGGCGGGGGCTAATGAAAAACTGTTTTTT.

J is TRBJ1-5 and V is TRBV27; tentatively, D is TRBD1 (5 bases). V was trimmed by 5 bases and J by 0 bases, leaving 11 bases between them. The CDR3 runs 15 residues. Germline values: CDR1 MNHEY, CDR2 SMNVEV (reference sequence). The CDR3 region has the DNA TGTGCCAGCAGTCGGACAAGGGATAGCAATCAGCCCCAGCATTTT. Protein product: CASSRTRDSNQPQHF.

This clone was observed a handful of times. For the CDR3, the DNA is TGTGCCAGCAGCAGTCTCGCCGAGGCGCATGGCTACACCTTC. It yields the protein CASSSLAEAHGYTF. The chain combines TRBV7-2 with TRBJ1-2; unclear D gene. The germline gives CDR1 SGHTA, CDR2 FQGNSA. The V end lost 5 bases, the J end lost 6 bases, and 16 bases lay between the germline ends. CDR3 size: 14 residues.

The rearrangement uses TRBV11-2 and TRBJ2-7, with a possible D match to TRBD2 (8 bases). V lost 7 bases to trimming and J lost 4 bases, with 17 bases between them. CDR3 length: 14 residues. Germline values: CDR1 SGHAT, CDR2 FQNNGV. CDR3 loop: CASTIGRGLYEQYF. CDR3 coding DNA: TGTGCCAGCACGATCGGGAGGGGGCTGTACGAGCAGTACTTC.

The chain employs TRBV10-3 and TRBJ1-2, with D possibly being TRBD1 (5 bases). V gave up 4 bases and J gave up 3 bases, with 9 bases separating them. CDR3 length: 13 residues. CDR1 and CDR2 from the germline V gene are ENHRY and SYGVKD. CDR3 in amino acids: CAISVGGYYGYTF. DNA of the CDR3: TGTGCCATCAGTGTTGGGGGATACTATGGCTACACCTTC.

This chain uses TRBV4-2 with TRBJ2-1; weak D call: TRBD1 (5 bases). Between the trimmed V and J ends, which lost 0 bases and 0 bases, there was a span of 15 bases. This CDR3 has 18 amino acids. Germline V gene lookup returns CDR1 LGHNA and CDR2 YNFKEQ. CDR3 in amino acids: CASSQEVRGRSSYNEQFF. The DNA for the CDR3 is TGTGCCAGCAGCCAAGAAGTTAGGGGTCGGAGCTCCTACAATGAGCAGTTCTTC.

This chain uses TRBV5-1 with TRBJ2-1; maybe TRBD2 (5 bases). The V end lost 4 bases, the J end lost 8 bases, and 13 bases lay between the germline ends. Germline lookup yields CDR1 SGHRS and CDR2 YFSETQ. The CDR3 totals 13 residues. CDR3 sequence: CASSPEGTHEQFF. The CDR3 region has the DNA TGCGCCAGCAGCCCAGAGGGAACACATGAGCAGTTCTTC. Full variable domain (rest looked up from reference TRBV5-1 and TRBJ2-1): KAGVTQTPRYLIKTRGQQVTLSCSPISGHRSVSWYQQTPGQGLQFLFEYFSETQRNKGNFPGRFSGRQFSNSRSEMNVSTLELGDSALYLCASSPEGTHEQFFGPGTRLTVL.

The chain combines TRBV2 with TRBJ2-7; 11 nucleotides agree with TRBD2. CDR3 length equals 15 residues. Trimming at V came to 3 bases and at J to 2 bases, leaving 3 bases not matched to a gene. Germline loops: CDR1 SNHLY, CDR2 FYNNEI. CDR3 region: CASSEKGLAAYEQYF. CDR3 sequence (DNA): TGTGCCAGCAGTGAGAAGGGACTAGCGGCCTACGAGCAGTACTTC.

The chain carries TRBV4-1 and TRBJ1-1; D is possibly TRBD1 (5 bases). Germline CDR1 MGHRA, CDR2 YSYEKL. CDR3 length equals 15 residues. V was cut by 1 base and J by 4 bases, with 13 bases left in between. For the CDR3, the DNA is TGCGCCAGCAGCCAAGTGGCCTCGGGGGGCACTGAAGCTTTCTTT. This translates into CASSQVASGGTEAFF.

The chain couples TRBV4-1 to TRBJ2-7; D might be TRBD1 (6 bases). CDR1 and CDR2 (germline): MGHRA, YSYEKL. There are 15 residues in the CDR3. The V gene lost 3 bases and the J gene lost 6 bases, with 18 bases spanning the gap. The CDR3 spells CASSQETSTGFEQYF. The CDR3 region has the DNA TGCGCCAGCAGCCAGGAAACCTCCACAGGGTTCGAGCAGTACTTC.

Worth noting for this clone: Given the absence of the conserved phenylalanine or tryptophan at the CDR3 end, a read error is likely. This chain joins TRBV7-2 and TRBJ2-7; D is ambiguous. Germline V gene data show CDR1 as SGHTA and CDR2 as FQGNSA. Trimming stripped 1 base from V and 4 bases from J, with 11 bases between. There are 14 residues in the CDR3. This chain's CDR3 is CASSLGTDSYEQYL. In DNA form, the CDR3 reads TGTGCCAGCAGCTTAGGGACGGATTCGTACGAGCAGTACCTC.

The V call is TRBV11-2, the J call TRBJ1-2, with a possible D match to TRBD1 (5 bases). The CDR3 is made up of 15 amino acids. V lost 0 bases and J lost 6, with 14 bases in between. Germline-derived CDR1 and CDR2 are SGHAT and FQNNGV. The CDR3 loop reads CASSLDRARVDGYTF. As DNA, the CDR3 is TGTGCCAGCAGCTTAGATAGGGCCAGGGTCGATGGCTACACCTTC.